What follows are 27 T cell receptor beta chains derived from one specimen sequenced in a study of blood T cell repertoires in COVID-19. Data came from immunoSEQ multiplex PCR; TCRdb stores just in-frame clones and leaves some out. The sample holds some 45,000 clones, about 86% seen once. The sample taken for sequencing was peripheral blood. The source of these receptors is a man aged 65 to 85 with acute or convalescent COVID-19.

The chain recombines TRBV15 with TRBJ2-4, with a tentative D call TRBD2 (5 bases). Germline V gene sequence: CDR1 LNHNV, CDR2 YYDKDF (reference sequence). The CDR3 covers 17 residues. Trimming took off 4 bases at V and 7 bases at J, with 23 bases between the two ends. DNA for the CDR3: TGTGCCACCAGCAAACCATATTCCGACTACCCGCCCAACATTCAGTACTTC. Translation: CATSKPYSDYPPNIQYF.

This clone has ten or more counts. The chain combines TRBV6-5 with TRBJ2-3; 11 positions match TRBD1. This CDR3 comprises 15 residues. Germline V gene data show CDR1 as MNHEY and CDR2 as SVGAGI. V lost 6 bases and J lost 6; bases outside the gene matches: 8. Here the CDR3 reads CASRGGQGVFDTQYF. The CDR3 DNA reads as TGTGCCAGCAGGGGGGGACAGGGGGTCTTCGATACGCAGTATTTT.

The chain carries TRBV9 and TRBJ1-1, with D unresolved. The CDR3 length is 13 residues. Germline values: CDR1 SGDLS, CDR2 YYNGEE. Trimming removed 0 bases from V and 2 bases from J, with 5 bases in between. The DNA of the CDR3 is TGTGCCAGCAGCGTAGTAGCTAACACTGAAGCTTTCTTT. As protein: CASSVVANTEAFF.

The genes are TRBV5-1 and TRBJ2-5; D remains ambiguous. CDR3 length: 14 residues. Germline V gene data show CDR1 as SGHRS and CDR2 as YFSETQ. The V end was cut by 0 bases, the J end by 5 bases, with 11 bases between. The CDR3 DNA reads TGCGCCAGCAGCTTGGGAGTCCTAACCGAGACCCAGTACTTC. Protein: CASSLGVLTETQYF.

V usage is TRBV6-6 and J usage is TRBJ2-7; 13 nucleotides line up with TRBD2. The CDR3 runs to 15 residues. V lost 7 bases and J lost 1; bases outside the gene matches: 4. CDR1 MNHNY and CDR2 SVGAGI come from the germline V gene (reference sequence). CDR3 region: CASTMGLAGSYEQYF. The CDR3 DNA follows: TGTGCCAGCACCATGGGACTAGCGGGGTCCTACGAGCAGTACTTC.

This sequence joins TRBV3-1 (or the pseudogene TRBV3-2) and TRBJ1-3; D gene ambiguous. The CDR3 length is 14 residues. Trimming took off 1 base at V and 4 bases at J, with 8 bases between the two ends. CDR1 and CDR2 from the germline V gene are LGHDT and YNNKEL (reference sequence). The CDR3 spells CASSQGQLGNTIYF. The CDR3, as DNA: TGTGCCAGCAGCCAAGGGCAACTAGGAAACACCATATATTTT.

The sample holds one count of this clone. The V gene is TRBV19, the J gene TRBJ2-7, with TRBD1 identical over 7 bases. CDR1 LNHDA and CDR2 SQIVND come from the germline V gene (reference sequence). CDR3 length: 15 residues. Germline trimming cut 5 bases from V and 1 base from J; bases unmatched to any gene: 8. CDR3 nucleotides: TGTGCCAGTAGTCAGGGGGTCTTATCTTCCTACGAGCAGTACTTC. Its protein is CASSQGVLSSYEQYF.

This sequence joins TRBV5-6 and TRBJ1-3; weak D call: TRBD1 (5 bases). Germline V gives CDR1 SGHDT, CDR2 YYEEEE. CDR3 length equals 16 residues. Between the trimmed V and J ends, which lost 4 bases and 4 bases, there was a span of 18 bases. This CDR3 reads CASSRGTLALGNTIYF. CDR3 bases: TGTGCCAGCAGCCGGGGGACTCTTGCCTTAGGAAACACCATATATTTT. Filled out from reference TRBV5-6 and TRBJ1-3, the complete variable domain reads DAGVTQSPTHLIKTRGQQVTLRCSPKSGHDTVSWYQQALGQGPQFIFQYYEEEERQRGNFPDRFSGHQFPNYSSELNVNALLLGDSALYLCASSRGTLALGNTIYFGEGSWLTVV.

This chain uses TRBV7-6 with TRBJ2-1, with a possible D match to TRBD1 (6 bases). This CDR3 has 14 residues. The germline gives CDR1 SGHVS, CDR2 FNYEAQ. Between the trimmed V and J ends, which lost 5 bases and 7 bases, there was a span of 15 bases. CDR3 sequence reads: CASSPRVGANEQFF. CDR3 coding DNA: TGTGCCAGCAGCCCCCGGGTGGGGGCGAATGAGCAGTTCTTC.

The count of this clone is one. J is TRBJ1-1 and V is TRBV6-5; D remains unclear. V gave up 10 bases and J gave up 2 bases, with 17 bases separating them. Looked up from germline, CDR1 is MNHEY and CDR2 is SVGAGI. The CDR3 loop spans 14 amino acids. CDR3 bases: TGTGCCATCACCAATCTACGGAGAAACACTGAAGCTTTCTTT. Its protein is CAITNLRRNTEAFF.

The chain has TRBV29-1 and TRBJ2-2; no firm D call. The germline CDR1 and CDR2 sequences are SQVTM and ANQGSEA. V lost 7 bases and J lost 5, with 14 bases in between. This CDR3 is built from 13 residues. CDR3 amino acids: CSALSLETGELFF. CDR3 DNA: TGCAGCGCCCTATCCCTAGAGACCGGGGAGCTGTTTTTT.

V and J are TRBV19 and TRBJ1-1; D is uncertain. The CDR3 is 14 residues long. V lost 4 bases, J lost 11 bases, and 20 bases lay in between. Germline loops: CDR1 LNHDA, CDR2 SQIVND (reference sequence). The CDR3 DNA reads TGTGCCAGTAGTACCCAGCCCGGGGAATTTCCGGCTTTCTTT. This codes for CASSTQPGEFPAFF.

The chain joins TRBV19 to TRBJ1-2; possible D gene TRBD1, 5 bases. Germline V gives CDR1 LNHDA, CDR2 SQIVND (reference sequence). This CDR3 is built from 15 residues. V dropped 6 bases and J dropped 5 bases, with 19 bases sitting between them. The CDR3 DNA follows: TGTGCCAGTAGAAAGGAGGAGGGGAATGTGTATGGCTACACCTTC. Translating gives CASRKEEGNVYGYTF.

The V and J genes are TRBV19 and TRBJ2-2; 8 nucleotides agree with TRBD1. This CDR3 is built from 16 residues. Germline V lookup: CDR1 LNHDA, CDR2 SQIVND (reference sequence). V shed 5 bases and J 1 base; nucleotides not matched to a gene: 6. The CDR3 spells CASSAGQGWNTGELFF. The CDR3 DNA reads TGTGCCAGTAGTGCAGGACAGGGTTGGAACACCGGGGAGCTGTTTTTT. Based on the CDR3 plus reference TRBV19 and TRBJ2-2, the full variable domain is DGGITQSPKYLFRKEGQNVTLSCEQNLNHDAMYWYRQDPGQGLRLIYYSQIVNDFQKGDIAEGYSVSREKKESFPLTVTSAQKNPTAFYLCASSAGQGWNTGELFFGEGSRLTVL.

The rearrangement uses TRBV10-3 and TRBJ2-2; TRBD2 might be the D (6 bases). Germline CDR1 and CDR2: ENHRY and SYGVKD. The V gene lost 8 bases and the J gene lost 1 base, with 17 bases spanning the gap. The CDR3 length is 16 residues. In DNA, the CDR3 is TGTGCCATCGGGGGGACGGCAGGGTGGAACACCGGGGAGCTGTTTTTT. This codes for CAIGGTAGWNTGELFF.

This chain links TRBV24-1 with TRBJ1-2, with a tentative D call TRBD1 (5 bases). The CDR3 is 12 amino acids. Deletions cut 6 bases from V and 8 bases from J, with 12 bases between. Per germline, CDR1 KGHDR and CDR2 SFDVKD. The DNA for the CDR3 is TGTGCCACCAGTCAGGGCGGGAGCGGCTACACCTTC. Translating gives CATSQGGSGYTF.

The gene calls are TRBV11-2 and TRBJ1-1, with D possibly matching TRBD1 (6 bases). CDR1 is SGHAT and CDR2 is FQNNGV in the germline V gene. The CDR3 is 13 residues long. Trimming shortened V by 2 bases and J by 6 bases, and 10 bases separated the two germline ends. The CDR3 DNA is TGTGCCAGCAGCTTAACCGCAGGGGCTGAAGCTTTCTTT. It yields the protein CASSLTAGAEAFF.

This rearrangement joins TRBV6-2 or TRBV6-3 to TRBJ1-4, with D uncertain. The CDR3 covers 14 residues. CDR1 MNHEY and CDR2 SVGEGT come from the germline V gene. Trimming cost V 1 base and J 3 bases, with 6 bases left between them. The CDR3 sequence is CASSYFAANEKLFF. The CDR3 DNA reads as TGTGCCAGCAGTTACTTCGCAGCTAATGAAAAACTGTTTTTT.

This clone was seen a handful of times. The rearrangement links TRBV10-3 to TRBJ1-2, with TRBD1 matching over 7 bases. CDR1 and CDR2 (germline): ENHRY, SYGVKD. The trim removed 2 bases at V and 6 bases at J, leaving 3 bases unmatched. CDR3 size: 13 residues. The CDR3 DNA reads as TGTGCCATCAGTGAGGAGGGGGCCGATGGCTACACCTTC. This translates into CAISEEGADGYTF.

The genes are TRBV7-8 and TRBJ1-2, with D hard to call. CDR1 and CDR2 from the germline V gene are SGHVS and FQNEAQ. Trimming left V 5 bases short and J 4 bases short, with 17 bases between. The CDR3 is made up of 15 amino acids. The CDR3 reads CASSPRVGLAYGYTF. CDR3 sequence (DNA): TGTGCCAGCAGCCCTAGGGTAGGACTTGCCTATGGCTACACCTTC.

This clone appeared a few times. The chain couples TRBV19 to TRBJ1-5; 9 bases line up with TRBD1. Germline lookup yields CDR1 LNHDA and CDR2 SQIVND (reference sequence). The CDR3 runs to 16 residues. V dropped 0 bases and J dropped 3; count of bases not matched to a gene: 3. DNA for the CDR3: TGTGCCAGTAGTATAGAGGGACAGGGATTCAATCAGCCCCAGCATTTT. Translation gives CASSIEGQGFNQPQHF.

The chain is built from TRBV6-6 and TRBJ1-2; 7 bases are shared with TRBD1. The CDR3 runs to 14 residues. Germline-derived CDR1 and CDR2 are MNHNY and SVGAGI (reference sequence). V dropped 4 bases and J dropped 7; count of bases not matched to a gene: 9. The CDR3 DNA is TGTGCCAGCAGTTCAGAGGGGGCTACTTTTGGCTACACCTTC. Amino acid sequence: CASSSEGATFGYTF.

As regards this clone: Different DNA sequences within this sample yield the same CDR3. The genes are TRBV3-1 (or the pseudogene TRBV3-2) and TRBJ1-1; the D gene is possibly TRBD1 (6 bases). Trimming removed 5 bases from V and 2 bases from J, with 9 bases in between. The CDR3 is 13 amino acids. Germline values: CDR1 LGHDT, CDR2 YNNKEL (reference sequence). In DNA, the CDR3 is TGTGCCAGCAGCTCGACAGGCAACACTGAAGCTTTCTTT. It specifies CASSSTGNTEAFF.

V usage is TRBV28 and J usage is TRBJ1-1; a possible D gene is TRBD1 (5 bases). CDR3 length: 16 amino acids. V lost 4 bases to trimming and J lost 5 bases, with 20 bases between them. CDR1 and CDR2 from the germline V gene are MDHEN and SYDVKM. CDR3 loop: CASSSTLYRRTTEAFF. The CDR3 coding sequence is TGTGCCAGCAGTTCCACCCTATACAGGAGAACAACTGAAGCTTTCTTT.

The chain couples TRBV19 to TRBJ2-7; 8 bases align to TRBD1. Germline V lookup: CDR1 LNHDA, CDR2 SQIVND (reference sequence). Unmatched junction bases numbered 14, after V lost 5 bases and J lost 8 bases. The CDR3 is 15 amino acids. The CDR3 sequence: CASSLGTGDILQQYF. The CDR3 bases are TGTGCCAGTAGTCTGGGGACAGGAGATATACTCCAGCAGTACTTC.

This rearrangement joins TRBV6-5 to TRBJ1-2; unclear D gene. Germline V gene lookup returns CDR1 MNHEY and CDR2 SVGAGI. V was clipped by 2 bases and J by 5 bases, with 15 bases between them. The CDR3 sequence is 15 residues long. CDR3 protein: CASSYVGGWDYGYTF. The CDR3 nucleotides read TGTGCCAGCAGTTACGTGGGAGGCTGGGATTATGGCTACACCTTC.

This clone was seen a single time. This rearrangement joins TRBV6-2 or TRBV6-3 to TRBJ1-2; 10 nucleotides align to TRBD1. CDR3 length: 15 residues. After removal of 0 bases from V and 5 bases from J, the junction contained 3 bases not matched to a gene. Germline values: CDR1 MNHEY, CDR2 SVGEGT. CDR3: CASSYSTGGAYGYTF. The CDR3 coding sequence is TGTGCCAGCAGTTACTCGACAGGGGGCGCGTATGGCTACACCTTC.